The clone carrying this T cell receptor beta chain was counted many times. Antigen unknown. The data stem from a study of T cells in Graves' hyperthyroidism and ophthalmopathy. Study-level points and caveats: Most thyroid clonotypes expanded above 0.001 were also detected in blood. From stable hyperthyroidism, ophthalmopathy was set apart by a 13 V-J model.

Diagnoses were established using clinical symptoms, serum thyroxine and TRAb, thyroid ultrasound and orbital computed tomography. PBMCs stemmed from approximately 9.1 ml fresh peripheral blood. The CDR3 loop spans 14 amino acids. Germline-derived CDR1 and CDR2 are SGHTS and YDEGEE. The ends were cut back, 5 bases at V and 4 bases at J, with 15 bases in the middle. Regions amplified from RNA transcripts were the TCR beta CDR3 regions. TCR CDR3 regions were first amplified by RT-PCR with HTBI primers. TCRdb called the multiplex PCR reads again in MiXCR, with one record for every CDR3 protein. The sample carries about 410,000 distinct CDR3 sequences, more than 12% recorded once.

The clonotype originates from a woman aged 30 to 39 with Graves' ophthalmopathy. The chain couples TRBV5-8 to TRBJ2-5, with D maybe TRBD2 (5 bases). The sequencing input was blood. CDR3 amino acids: CASSQQLAGETQYF. CDR3 in DNA: TGTGCCAGCAGTCAACAGCTGGCGGGAGAGACCCAGTACTTC.